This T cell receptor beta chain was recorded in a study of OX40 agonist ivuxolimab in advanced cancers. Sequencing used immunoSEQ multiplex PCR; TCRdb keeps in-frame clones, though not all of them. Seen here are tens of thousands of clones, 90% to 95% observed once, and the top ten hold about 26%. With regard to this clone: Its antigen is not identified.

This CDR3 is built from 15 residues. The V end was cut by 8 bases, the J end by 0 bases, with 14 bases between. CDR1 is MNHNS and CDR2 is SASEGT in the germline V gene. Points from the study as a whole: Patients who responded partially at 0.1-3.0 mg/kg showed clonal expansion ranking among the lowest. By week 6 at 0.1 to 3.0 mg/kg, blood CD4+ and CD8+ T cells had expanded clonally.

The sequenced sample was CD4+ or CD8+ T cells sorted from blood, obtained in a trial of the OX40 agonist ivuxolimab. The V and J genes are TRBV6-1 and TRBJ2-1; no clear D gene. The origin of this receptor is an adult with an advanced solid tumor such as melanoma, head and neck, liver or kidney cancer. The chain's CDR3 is CASRPLEDSYNEQFF. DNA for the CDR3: TGTGCCAGCCGACCGTTGGAAGACTCCTACAATGAGCAGTTCTTC.